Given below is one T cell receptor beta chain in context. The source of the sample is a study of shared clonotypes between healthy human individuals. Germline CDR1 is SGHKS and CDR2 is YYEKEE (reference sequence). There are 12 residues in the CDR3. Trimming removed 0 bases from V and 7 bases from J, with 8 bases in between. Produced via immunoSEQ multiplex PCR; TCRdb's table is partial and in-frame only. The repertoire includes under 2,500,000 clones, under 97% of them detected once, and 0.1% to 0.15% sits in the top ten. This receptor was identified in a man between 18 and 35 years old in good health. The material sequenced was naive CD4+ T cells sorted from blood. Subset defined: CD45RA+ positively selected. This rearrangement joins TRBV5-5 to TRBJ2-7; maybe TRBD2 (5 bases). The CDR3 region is CASSLVPGEQYF. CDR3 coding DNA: TGTGCCAGCAGCTTGGTCCCGGGGGAGCAGTACTTC.